Below, 29 T cell receptor beta chains from the same sample are listed, as sequenced in a study of CD8+ T cells in alopecia areata. Sequencing templates came from extracted RNA that was reverse transcribed into cDNA. Sequencing was performed with immunoSEQ multiplex PCR; in TCRdb, only in-frame clones are kept and a portion is missing. The data show 100,000 to 120,000 clones, almost 60% seen once. Material for sequencing was CD8+ T cells sorted from blood. The source is a human donor in good health.

The chain links TRBV27 to TRBJ1-5, with 9 bases matching TRBD1. Germline CDR1 reads MNHEY; CDR2 reads SMNVEV (reference sequence). V lost 4 bases to trimming and J lost 7 bases; unmatched junction nucleotides: 5. The CDR3 consists of 14 residues. CDR3 in amino acids: CASSSGQGIQPQHF. The CDR3 nucleotides are TGTGCCAGCAGTTCCGGACAGGGGATACAGCCCCAGCATTTT.

The chain couples TRBV7-2 to TRBJ2-1; TRBD2 agrees at 10 bases. The CDR3 runs to 15 residues. V lost 2 bases to trimming and J lost 3 bases; unmatched junction nucleotides: 1. Germline V gene sequence: CDR1 SGHTA, CDR2 FQGNSA. In DNA, the CDR3 is TGTGCCAGCAGCTTACGACTAGCGGGCTACAATGAGCAGTTCTTC. Its translation: CASSLRLAGYNEQFF.

In its sample, this clone was seen a few times. The genes are TRBV29-1 and TRBJ2-7; TRBD1 matches at 10 bases. The CDR3 is 13 residues long. CDR1 is SQVTM, CDR2 ANQGSEA, per germline. The junction had 6 bases not matched to a gene; V was cut back by 7 bases and J by 3 bases. Here the CDR3 reads CSAWTGGDYEQYF. In nucleotides, the CDR3 is TGCAGCGCGTGGACAGGGGGTGACTACGAGCAGTACTTC.

The gene calls are TRBV29-1 and TRBJ1-2; 7 bases fit TRBD1. V lost 6 bases to trimming and J lost 2 bases; unmatched junction nucleotides: 3. The CDR3 is made up of 12 amino acids. Germline lookup yields CDR1 SQVTM and CDR2 ANQGSEA. This CDR3 reads CSVWDRNYGYTF. As DNA, the CDR3 is TGCAGCGTGTGGGACAGAAACTATGGCTACACCTTC.

This clone came up a few times. The chain joins TRBV27 to TRBJ1-1, with TRBD1 matching 9 bases. The V segment lost 4 bases and the J segment 3 bases; nucleotides outside the gene matches: 3. The CDR3 is 14 residues long. Germline V gene lookup returns CDR1 MNHEY and CDR2 SMNVEV (reference sequence). The DNA for the CDR3 is TGTGCCAGCAGTTCACAGGGGGCGCACACTGAAGCTTTCTTT. It translates to CASSSQGAHTEAFF.

The chain employs TRBV5-6 and TRBJ2-4; 11 positions match TRBD2. The junction had 4 bases not matched to a gene; V was cut back by 3 bases and J by 8 bases. This CDR3 has 14 amino acids. CDR1 and CDR2 from the germline V gene are SGHDT and YYEEEE. CDR3 sequence reads: CASSSGTSGHIQYF. For the CDR3, the DNA is TGTGCCAGCAGCTCCGGGACTAGCGGCCACATTCAGTACTTC. The full variable domain, rest sourced from reference TRBV5-6 and TRBJ2-4, is DAGVTQSPTHLIKTRGQQVTLRCSPKSGHDTVSWYQQALGQGPQFIFQYYEEEERQRGNFPDRFSGHQFPNYSSELNVNALLLGDSALYLCASSSGTSGHIQYFGAGTRLSVL.

The J gene is TRBJ1-6, the V gene TRBV27, with D possibly matching TRBD1 (5 bases). Per germline, CDR1 MNHEY and CDR2 SMNVEV (reference sequence). This CDR3 has 16 residues. Between the trimmed V and J ends, which lost 0 bases and 7 bases, there was a span of 13 bases. CDR3 amino acids: CASSLSWGTGNSPLHF. CDR3 bases: TGTGCCAGCAGTTTATCATGGGGCACGGGGAATTCACCCCTCCACTTT.

This clone was recorded a few times. The V call is TRBV6-4, the J call TRBJ2-1; TRBD2 aligns across 9 bases. Germline assignment: CDR1 MRHNA and CDR2 SNTAGT. The length of the CDR3 is 15 residues. J lost 5 bases, V lost 4 bases, and 6 bases had no gene match. CDR3 nucleotide sequence: TGTGCCAGCAGTGGTGAGACTAGCGGACACAATGAGCAGTTCTTC. This sequence encodes CASSGETSGHNEQFF.

This chain joins TRBV29-1 and TRBJ2-3; the D gene is possibly TRBD1 (6 bases). V dropped 4 bases and J dropped 5 bases, with 13 bases sitting between them. Per germline, CDR1 SQVTM and CDR2 ANQGSEA. The CDR3 spans 13 residues. The CDR3 nucleotides are TGCAGCGTTGTGGGCGGACAGAAAGATACGCAGTATTTT. Protein sequence: CSVVGGQKDTQYF.

The chain combines TRBV4-1 with TRBJ1-5; D is possibly TRBD1 (6 bases). The V end was cut by 1 base, the J end by 4 bases, with 17 bases between. This CDR3 spans 17 amino acids. Germline CDR1 reads MGHRA; CDR2 reads YSYEKL. CDR3 sequence reads: CASSQVFPQGMNQPQHF. CDR3 DNA sequence: TGCGCCAGCAGCCAAGTGTTTCCACAGGGAATGAATCAGCCCCAGCATTTT.

Notes on this clone: The same CDR3 arises from other DNA sequences in this sample as well. This rearrangement joins TRBV29-1 to TRBJ2-7; D is undetermined. The length of the CDR3 is 11 residues. Germline CDR1 is SQVTM and CDR2 is ANQGSEA. The ends were cut back, 2 bases at V and 6 bases at J, with 8 bases in the middle. CDR3 nucleotide sequence: TGCAGCGTTGAAAATTGGGGCGAGCAGTACTTC. Encoded protein: CSVENWGEQYF.

This chain joins TRBV13 and TRBJ2-5; 8 bases are a match to TRBD1. The CDR3 is 15 amino acids. Germline CDR1 reads PRHDT; CDR2 reads FYEKMQ (reference sequence). V lost 5 bases and J lost 1; bases outside the gene matches: 6. CDR3 sequence (DNA): TGTGCCAGCAGCGGCCGGACAGGGCTCCAAGAGACCCAGTACTTC. It yields the protein CASSGRTGLQETQYF.

This clone occurred a few times. This rearrangement joins TRBV7-9 to TRBJ2-1; D may be TRBD1 (5 bases). V was clipped by 4 bases and J by 6 bases, with 13 bases between them. Germline lookup yields CDR1 SEHNR and CDR2 FQNEAQ (reference sequence). This CDR3 contains 14 residues. For the CDR3, the DNA is TGTGCCAGCAGCTCACCCTGGGGCCCCAATGAGCAGTTCTTC. Translation gives CASSSPWGPNEQFF.

The rearrangement joins TRBV19 to TRBJ1-5; 9 nucleotides line up with TRBD1. The CDR3 loop spans 15 amino acids. Unmatched junction bases numbered 4, after V lost 2 bases and J lost 5 bases. The germline V gene encodes CDR1 LNHDA and CDR2 SQIVND (reference sequence). The CDR3 is CASSIKGQGHQPQHF. Written as DNA, the CDR3 is TGTGCCAGTAGTATAAAGGGACAGGGCCATCAGCCCCAGCATTTT.

The rearrangement joins TRBV7-2 to TRBJ2-5, with 9 bases fitting TRBD2. This CDR3 spans 17 amino acids. V lost 1 base to trimming and J lost 4 bases; unmatched junction nucleotides: 10. Germline CDR1 reads SGHTA; CDR2 reads FQGNSA. In DNA form, the CDR3 reads TGTGCCAGCAGCTTAGGGTCCCGCGGGGGGGCGAGAGAGACCCAGTACTTC. Its translation is CASSLGSRGGARETQYF. The variable domain in full, completed from reference TRBV7-2 and TRBJ2-5, reads GAGVSQSPSNKVTEKGKDVELRCDPISGHTALYWYRQSLGQGLEFLIYFQGNSAPDKSGLPSDRFSAERTGGSVSTLTIQRTQQEDSAVYLCASSLGSRGGARETQYFGPGTRLLVL.

V and J are TRBV11-2 and TRBJ1-2, with D hard to call. V lost 1 base, J lost 8 bases, and 14 bases lay in between. CDR1 and CDR2 (germline): SGHAT, FQNNGV. The CDR3 is made up of 14 amino acids. This CDR3 reads CASSLGRWEGGYTF. The CDR3 nucleotides read TGTGCCAGCAGCTTAGGTCGATGGGAAGGGGGCTACACCTTC.

V usage is TRBV29-1 and J usage is TRBJ2-7; TRBD1 agrees at 7 bases. Germline CDR1 is SQVTM and CDR2 is ANQGSEA. This CDR3 has 15 residues. Trimming took 4 bases from V and 2 from J; bases not matched to a gene: 11. DNA for the CDR3: TGCAGCGTTGCCCCGTGGGACAGCCTTCCCTACGAGCAGTACTTC. It is translated as CSVAPWDSLPYEQYF.

The chain couples TRBV5-6 to TRBJ1-2; the D is unclear. This CDR3 contains 18 residues. In germline, CDR1 is SGHDT, CDR2 YYEEEE. Trimming left V 5 bases short and J 4 bases short, with 27 bases between. For the CDR3, the DNA is TGTGCCAGCAGACTATTCAGGATCGGGCCCTTTGGGAGCTATGGCTACACCTTC. Translated, it gives CASRLFRIGPFGSYGYTF.

This clone was observed a single time. The chain uses TRBV30 and TRBJ1-2; TRBD1 aligns across 9 bases. Germline loops: CDR1 GTSNPN, CDR2 SVGIG (reference sequence). The CDR3 covers 13 residues. The trim removed 1 base at V and 7 bases at J, leaving 4 bases unmatched. CDR3 in DNA: TGTGCCTGGAGTGACGGGACAGGGTGTGGCTACACCTTC. Translated: CAWSDGTGCGYTF. Full variable domain (rest looked up from reference TRBV30 and TRBJ1-2): SQTIHQWPATLVQPVGSPLSLECTVEGTSNPNLYWYRQAAGRGLQLLFYSVGIGQISSEVPQNLSASRPQDRQFILSSKKLLLSDSGFYLCAWSDGTGCGYTFGSGTRLTVV.

V usage is TRBV6-5 and J usage is TRBJ2-1; TRBD1 matches at 10 bases. CDR3 size: 16 residues. Germline V gene data show CDR1 as MNHEY and CDR2 as SVGAGI. V dropped 4 bases and J dropped 4; count of bases not matched to a gene: 7. DNA for the CDR3: TGTGCCAGCAGTTCCCCCGGGACAGGGGCGTACAATGAGCAGTTCTTC. This gives the protein CASSSPGTGAYNEQFF.

This chain links TRBV7-9 with TRBJ1-6; no firm D call. V was shortened by 5 bases and J by 8 bases, with 10 bases between the two germline ends. The germline gives CDR1 SEHNR, CDR2 FQNEAQ (reference sequence). The CDR3 sequence is 13 residues long. This chain's CDR3 is CASSQPGDSPLHF. In DNA form, the CDR3 reads TGTGCCAGCAGCCAGCCCGGGGATTCACCCCTCCACTTT.

In its sample, this clone was seen once. The V gene is TRBV23-1, the J gene TRBJ1-1, with TRBD1 as a possible D gene (5 bases). TRBV23-1 is marked as an open reading frame, function uncertain. The V and J ends lost 0 bases and 6 bases respectively, with 11 bases between them. The CDR3 is made up of 14 amino acids. The CDR3 DNA reads as TGCGCCAGCAGTCAATCGGGGGTAATCGCTGAAGCTTTCTTT. Its translation: CASSQSGVIAEAFF.

This clone appeared a few times. The J gene is TRBJ2-6, the V gene TRBV4-2, with D perhaps TRBD1 (5 bases). With 3 bases removed from V and 0 bases from J, the gap between germline ends came to 9 bases. Per the germline V gene, CDR1 is LGHNA and CDR2 is YNFKEQ. The CDR3 is 16 amino acids. CDR3 in amino acids: CASSHQDSSGANVLTF. DNA for the CDR3: TGTGCCAGCAGCCATCAAGACAGCTCTGGGGCCAACGTCCTGACTTTC.

V gene TRBV28 combines with J gene TRBJ1-5; perhaps TRBD1 as D (5 bases). The V gene lost 3 bases and the J gene lost 4 bases, with 10 bases spanning the gap. Germline CDR1 reads MDHEN; CDR2 reads SYDVKM. The CDR3 length is 14 residues. The CDR3 region has the DNA TGTGCCAGCAGTTTCGACAGCTTAAATCAGCCCCAGCATTTT. Its translation is CASSFDSLNQPQHF. The full variable domain, with the rest looked up from reference TRBV28 and TRBJ1-5, is DVKVTQSSRYLVKRTGEKVFLECVQDMDHENMFWYRQDPGLGLRLIYFSYDVKMKEKGDIPEGYSVSREKKERFSLILESASTNQTSMYLCASSFDSLNQPQHFGDGTRLSIL.

The J gene is TRBJ2-3, the V gene TRBV13, with TRBD2 matching over 8 bases. This CDR3 is 16 amino acids long. The germline V gene encodes CDR1 PRHDT and CDR2 FYEKMQ (reference sequence). Trimming at V came to 5 bases and at J to 3 bases, leaving 10 bases not matched to a gene. The CDR3 DNA reads as TGTGCCAGCAGCGGCCAGCGGGGGACGGGGACAGATACGCAGTATTTT. This gives the protein CASSGQRGTGTDTQYF.

There are a few counts of this clone. One end of the junction does not line up with germline, which may come from a read error. Distinct nucleotide sequences in the sample also encode this CDR3. CDR3 region: CASSPTPGQGSDTQYF. For the CDR3, the DNA is TGTGCCAGCAGCCCTACTCCGGGACAGGGGTCAGATACGCAGTATTTT. V gene TRBV4-1 combines with J gene TRBJ2-3, with 10 bases matching TRBD1. This CDR3 contains 16 residues. CDR1 and CDR2 (germline): MGHRA, YSYEKL.

This clone was recorded at least ten times. Other DNA sequences in the sample encode the same CDR3. This sequence joins TRBV4-3 and TRBJ1-3; 7 bases fit TRBD1. Germline-derived CDR1 and CDR2 are LGHNA and YSLEER. The V segment lost 0 bases and the J segment 3 bases; nucleotides outside the gene matches: 5. The CDR3 contains 16 residues. The CDR3 loop is CASSQDRGQGGNTIYF. DNA of the CDR3: TGCGCCAGCAGCCAAGATAGGGGGCAGGGTGGAAACACCATATATTTT.

The chain has TRBV28 and TRBJ2-3; possibly TRBD2 for D (5 bases). CDR3 length: 12 amino acids. The germline V gene encodes CDR1 MDHEN and CDR2 SYDVKM. V lost 4 bases and J 8 bases, leaving 10 bases between the germline ends. The CDR3 reads CASSSGLVTQYF. As DNA, the CDR3 is TGTGCCAGCAGTTCTGGACTGGTTACGCAGTATTTT.

The chain couples TRBV13 to TRBJ2-3; weak D call: TRBD2 (5 bases). This CDR3 comprises 12 residues. V dropped 3 bases and J dropped 8 bases, with 9 bases sitting between them. CDR1 PRHDT and CDR2 FYEKMQ come from the germline V gene (reference sequence). This CDR3 is CASSLHGGTQYF. CDR3 DNA sequence: TGTGCCAGCAGCTTGCATGGAGGTACGCAGTATTTT.